The 12 T cell receptor beta chains below come from one sample, sequenced in a study of circulating CD8 cells and anti-PD-1 response in melanoma. Each library started from roughly 15 ng of total RNA using the QIAseq Immune Repertoire TCR panel. TCRdb analysed the reads with MiXCR anew, one entry per CDR3 protein. The sample includes 400 to 600 distinct CDR3 sequences, about 8% of them seen just once. Sorting of live CD3+CD8+TCRalphabeta+ cells by PD-1 and/or TIGIT gave four subsets. Here the sequenced sample was CD8+ T cells from PBMCs, taken at baseline or after one month of anti-PD-1 therapy (not recorded which). These receptors all stem from a human donor with melanoma.

By share, this clonotype counts as large (0.1 to 1%). A read error may explain this, as a much larger clone is one base away. The chain couples TRBV19 to TRBJ2-2; D may be TRBD1 or TRBD2 (6 bases each). CDR1 and CDR2 (germline): LNHDA, SQIVND (reference sequence). The CDR3 extends over 17 amino acids. The germline V and J ends were trimmed by 7 bases and 7 bases, with 25 bases remaining between them. DNA for the CDR3: TGTGCCAGTACTCGGACAGACATATACGCGGAGGGCGGGGAGCTGTTTTTT. Translating it yields CASTRTDIYAEGGELFF.

This clonotype is classed as medium-sized. The rearrangement uses TRBV28 and TRBJ2-7, with no clear D. In germline, CDR1 is MDHEN, CDR2 SYDVKM. There are 11 residues in the CDR3. Trimming cost V 5 bases and J 3 bases, with 5 bases left between them. The CDR3 region is CASSPLYEQYF. The CDR3 region has the DNA TGTGCCAGCAGTCCACTCTACGAGCAGTACTTC.

This clonotype was recorded a few times. The chain is built from TRBV20-1 and TRBJ2-7; D might be TRBD2 (6 bases). Between the trimmed V and J ends, which lost 3 bases and 0 bases, there was a span of 15 bases. The CDR3 consists of 15 residues. Germline V lookup: CDR1 DFQATT, CDR2 SNEGSKA (reference sequence). This CDR3 is CSARGRSHSSYEQYF. In nucleotides, the CDR3 is TGCAGTGCTAGGGGGAGGAGCCACAGCTCCTACGAGCAGTACTTC.

Within the sample, this clonotype is large (0.1 to 1%). The chain uses TRBV24-1 and TRBJ2-3, with D maybe TRBD2 (5 bases). Looked up from germline, CDR1 is KGHDR and CDR2 is SFDVKD. V lost 5 bases to trimming and J lost 2 bases, with 7 bases between them. The CDR3 loop spans 13 amino acids. CDR3 sequence (DNA): TGTGCCACCAGTGTAGCGATCACAGATACGCAGTATTTT. It specifies CATSVAITDTQYF.

This clonotype showed up just once. The chain carries TRBV24-1 and TRBJ2-1, with D possibly matching TRBD1 (5 bases). The germline V and J ends were trimmed by 5 bases and 0 bases, with 16 bases remaining between them. The CDR3 has 17 amino acids. The germline gives CDR1 KGHDR, CDR2 SFDVKD. The CDR3 loop is CATSGREGACSYNEQFF. As DNA, the CDR3 is TGTGCCACCAGTGGCCGAGAAGGGGCCTGCTCCTACAATGAGCAGTTCTTC.

In this sample, this clonotype turned up a few times. The V gene is TRBV7-2, the J gene TRBJ2-1; 12 bases are a match to TRBD2. Germline loops: CDR1 SGHTA, CDR2 FQGNSA. V gave up 5 bases and J gave up 9 bases; unmatched junction bases: 11. This CDR3 is 16 amino acids long. The DNA for the CDR3 is TGTGCCAGCAGCGACCGGACTAGCGGGGTACACATTGAGCAGTTCTTC. Amino acid sequence: CASSDRTSGVHIEQFF.

In its sample, this clonotype is medium-sized. The V call is TRBV7-9, the J call TRBJ2-1, with a possible D match to TRBD1 (5 bases). V was pared by 5 bases and J by 0 bases, with 14 bases between. CDR3 length equals 16 residues. Germline V lookup: CDR1 SEHNR, CDR2 FQNEAQ (reference sequence). In DNA, the CDR3 is TGTGCCAGCAGCGGGCTCCAGGGTAGCTCCTACAATGAGCAGTTCTTC. It codes for CASSGLQGSSYNEQFF.

By its share, this clonotype is medium-sized. This sequence joins TRBV6-5 and TRBJ2-2; 8 bases fit TRBD1. The CDR3 contains 16 residues. The V segment lost 5 bases and the J segment 1 base; nucleotides outside the gene matches: 6. Germline assignment: CDR1 MNHEY and CDR2 SVGAGI. The CDR3 bases are TGTGCCAGCAGTCACCCAGGGACAGGGAACACCGGGGAGCTGTTTTTT. Translating gives CASSHPGTGNTGELFF.

By sample share, this clonotype is large. The V call is TRBV7-9, the J call TRBJ2-3; D is ambiguous. The CDR3 is made up of 14 amino acids. V was trimmed by 1 base and J by 6 bases, leaving 11 bases between them. Per germline, CDR1 SEHNR and CDR2 FQNEAQ (reference sequence). Here the CDR3 DNA reads TGTGCCAGCAGCTTAGGGACCGCCGGGGATACGCAGTATTTT. It specifies CASSLGTAGDTQYF.

This clonotype was seen a single time. A read error may be the cause here, since a much bigger clone is one base away. This sequence joins TRBV2 and TRBJ2-1; 7 bases are a match to TRBD1. The germline gives CDR1 SNHLY, CDR2 FYNNEI. CDR3 length: 13 residues. CDR3 DNA: TGTGCCAGCCCCCGACGGGGACAGTCCGATGGGCTCTTC. As protein: CASPRRGQSDGLF.

In its sample, this clonotype is medium-sized. Germline and junction disagree at one end, which may indicate a read error. The chain links TRBV5-6 to TRBJ2-4, with TRBD1 identical over 7 bases. The germline V gene has CDR1 SGHDT and CDR2 YYEEEE. The CDR3 extends over 12 amino acids. The CDR3 DNA follows: TGTGCCAGCAGCCTTGGGACAGAAAGAGGGCACTTC. Its translation is CASSLGTERGHF. The entire variable domain, with the rest obtained from reference TRBV5-6 and TRBJ2-4, is as follows: DAGVTQSPTHLIKTRGQQVTLRCSPKSGHDTVSWYQQALGQGPQFIFQYYEEEERQRGNFPDRFSGHQFPNYSSELNVNALLLGDSALYLCASSLGTERGHFGAGTRLSVL.

This clonotype counts as large. CDR3 amino acids: CASSEVGAGETQYF. The CDR3 DNA follows: TGTGCCAGCAGTGAAGTGGGCGCCGGGGAGACCCAGTACTTC. V gene TRBV2 combines with J gene TRBJ2-5; D remains unclear. Trimming stripped 1 base from V and 5 bases from J, with 11 bases between. The CDR3 runs to 14 residues. From germline, CDR1 is SNHLY and CDR2 FYNNEI.